This T cell receptor (beta chain) was observed in a study of T cells in Graves' hyperthyroidism and ophthalmopathy. At the level of the study: Upon initial diagnosis and before any treatment, peripheral blood was collected.

In its sample, this clonotype was seen many times. The antigen remains undetermined. Template material for amplifying TCR beta CDR3 regions consisted of RNA transcripts. TCR CDR3 regions were first amplified by RT-PCR with HTBI primers. TCRdb called the multiplex PCR reads again in MiXCR, with one record for every CDR3 protein. The sample shows about 600,000 distinct CDR3 sequences, approximately 15% of them seen only once. Subjects with ophthalmopathy showed a Clinical Activity Score no lower than 3, a NOSPECS grade no lower than 4, and a duration shorter than 3 months. On the basis of clinical symptoms, serum thyroxine and TRAb, thyroid ultrasound and orbital computed tomography, diagnoses were made. V lost 9 bases, J lost 2 bases, and 11 bases lay in between. Looked up from germline, CDR1 is MDHEN and CDR2 is SYDVKM. The CDR3 length is 12 residues. Findings and limits, study-wide: By a 13 V-J model, ophthalmopathy was set apart from stable hyperthyroidism.

This TCR was recovered from a woman younger than 30 with Graves' ophthalmopathy. Sequencing was performed on blood. The chain couples TRBV28 to TRBJ2-7; tentatively, D is TRBD1 (5 bases). For the CDR3, the DNA is TGTGCCAGTCTGACAGTACCCTACGAGCAGTACTTC. Its translation: CASLTVPYEQYF.